These T cell receptor beta chains were read from a single sample in a study of post-analysis software for immune sequencing data. TCRdb reprocessed the PCR reads with MiXCR, giving one entry per CDR3 protein. The data hold some 260,000 distinct CDR3 sequences, with 36% observed a single time. Source material: blood. The receptors were gathered from a girl aged 5 to 17 with multiple sclerosis. Both conserved end residues are part of each CDR3. A D gene is named only where the DNA matches it firmly. Rows may omit the clone size; those that give it use once, few, many or a size class.

j_call: TRBJ2-1
d_call: TRBD2
v_call: TRBV6-1
clone_size: .
cdr3_nt: TGTGCCAGCACTCCCTCTGGACTAGCGGGAGGGGTTGAGCAGTTCTTC
cdr3_aa: CASTPSGLAGGVEQFF

j_call: TRBJ2-1
d_call: TRBD1
v_call: TRBV4-1
clone_size: .
cdr3_nt: TGCGCCAGCAGCCAACAATCGGGACAGGGCAATGAGCAGTTCTTC
cdr3_aa: CASSQQSGQGNEQFF

j_call: TRBJ2-5
d_call: .
v_call: TRBV5-6
clone_size: few
cdr3_nt: TGTGCCAGCAGCCGCAGGGTGGAGACCCAGTACTTC
cdr3_aa: CASSRRVETQYF

j_call: TRBJ2-5
d_call: TRBD2
v_call: TRBV5-1
clone_size: .
cdr3_nt: TGCGCCAGCAGCTTGTTGGGGGGGGAAGAGACCCAGTACTTC
cdr3_aa: CASSLLGGEETQYF

j_call: TRBJ2-3
d_call: TRBD2
v_call: TRBV20-1
clone_size: many
cdr3_nt: TGCAGTGCTTCCGATCGTAGCGGGAGGGCCTCAAGCACAGATACGCAGTATTTT
cdr3_aa: CSASDRSGRASSTDTQYF

j_call: TRBJ2-1
d_call: TRBD2
v_call: TRBV7-2
clone_size: .
cdr3_nt: TGTGCCAGCAGCTCGACTAGCGGGGGGGCCACTGAGCAGTTCTTC
cdr3_aa: CASSSTSGGATEQFF

j_call: TRBJ2-1
d_call: .
v_call: TRBV5-1
clone_size: many
cdr3_nt: TGCGCCAGCACCGTAGCGCTGAGCTCCTACAATGAGCAGTTCTTC
cdr3_aa: CASTVALSSYNEQFF

j_call: TRBJ1-3
d_call: TRBD1
v_call: TRBV5-1
clone_size: few
cdr3_nt: TGCGCCAGCAGCCCTTCGACAGGGGCCTCTGGAAACACCATATATTTT
cdr3_aa: CASSPSTGASGNTIYF

j_call: TRBJ2-5
d_call: .
v_call: TRBV7-3
clone_size: .
cdr3_nt: TGTGCCAGCAGCTCAGGATGGGGGCAGTACTTC
cdr3_aa: CASSSGWGQYF

j_call: TRBJ2-2
d_call: .
v_call: TRBV27
clone_size: few
cdr3_nt: TGTGCCAGCCTACCGACAGCGGCCGGCGGGGAGCTGTTTTTT
cdr3_aa: CASLPTAAGGELFF

j_call: TRBJ1-1
d_call: TRBD1
v_call: TRBV27
clone_size: .
cdr3_nt: TGTGCCAGCAGCGACCGGGGCAGGGGGCATTCTGCTTTCTTT
cdr3_aa: CASSDRGRGHSAFF